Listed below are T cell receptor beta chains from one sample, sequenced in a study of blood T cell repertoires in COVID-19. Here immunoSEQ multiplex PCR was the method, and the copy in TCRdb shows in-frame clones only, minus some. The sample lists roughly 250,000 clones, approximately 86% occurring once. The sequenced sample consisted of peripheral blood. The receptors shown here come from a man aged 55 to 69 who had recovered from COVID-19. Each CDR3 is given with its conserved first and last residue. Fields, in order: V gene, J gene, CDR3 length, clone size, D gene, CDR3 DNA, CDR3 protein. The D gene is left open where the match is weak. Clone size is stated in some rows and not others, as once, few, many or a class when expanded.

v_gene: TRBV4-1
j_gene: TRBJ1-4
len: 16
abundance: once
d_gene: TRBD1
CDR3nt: TGCGCCAGCAGCCAAGAAGGGGGCGCAACTAATGAAAAACTGTTTTTT
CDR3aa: CASSQEGGATNEKLFF

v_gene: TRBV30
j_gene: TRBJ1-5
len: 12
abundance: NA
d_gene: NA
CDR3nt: TGTGCCTGGAGTCCGGGTACTCAGCCCCAGCATTTT
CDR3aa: CAWSPGTQPQHF

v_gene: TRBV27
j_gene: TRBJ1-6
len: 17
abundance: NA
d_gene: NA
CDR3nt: TGTGCCAGCAGACGTATGAGTCCAACGGGAGGACGTTCACCCCTCCACTTT
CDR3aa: CASRRMSPTGGRSPLHF

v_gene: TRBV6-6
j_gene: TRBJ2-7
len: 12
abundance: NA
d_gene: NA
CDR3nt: TGTGCCAGCAGCCACAGGGTTTTCGAGCAGTACTTC
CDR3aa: CASSHRVFEQYF

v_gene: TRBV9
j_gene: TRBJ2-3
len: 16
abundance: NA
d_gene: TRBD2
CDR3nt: TGTGCCAGCAGCGCCCGGACTAGCGGGGGCACAGATACGCAGTATTTT
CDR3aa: CASSARTSGGTDTQYF

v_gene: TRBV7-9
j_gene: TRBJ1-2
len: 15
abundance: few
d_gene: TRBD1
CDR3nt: TGTGCCAGCAGCTTGGCGGGACAGCTCATCCGCGGCTACACCTTC
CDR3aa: CASSLAGQLIRGYTF

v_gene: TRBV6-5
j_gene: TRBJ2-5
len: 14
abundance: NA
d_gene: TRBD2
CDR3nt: TGTGCCAGCAGTTACCGACTAGCGGGGGAGACCCAGTACTTC
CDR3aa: CASSYRLAGETQYF

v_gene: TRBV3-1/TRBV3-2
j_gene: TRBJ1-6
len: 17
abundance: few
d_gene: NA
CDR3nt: TGTGCCAGCAGCCAAGGGCCCAGGGGCCCCTATAATTCACCCCTCCACTTT
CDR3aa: CASSQGPRGPYNSPLHF

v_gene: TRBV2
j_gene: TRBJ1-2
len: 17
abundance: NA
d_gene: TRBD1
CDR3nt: TGTGCCAGCAGCCAACTCTCGGCAGGGGGCGGCAACTATGGCTACACCTTC
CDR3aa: CASSQLSAGGGNYGYTF

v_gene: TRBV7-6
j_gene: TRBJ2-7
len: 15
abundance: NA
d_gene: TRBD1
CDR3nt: TGTGCCAGCAGCCCTGGGACAGGGTCATTAGACGAGCAGTACTTC
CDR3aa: CASSPGTGSLDEQYF

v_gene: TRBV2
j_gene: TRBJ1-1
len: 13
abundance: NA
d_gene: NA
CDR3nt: TGTGCCAGCAGACAGGTTAAGATGGCTGAAGCTTTCTTT
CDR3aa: CASRQVKMAEAFF

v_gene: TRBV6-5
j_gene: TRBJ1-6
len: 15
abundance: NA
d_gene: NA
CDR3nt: TGTGCCAGCAGTCTCTCCTTGACAGCGCCTTCACCCCTCCACTTT
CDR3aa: CASSLSLTAPSPLHF

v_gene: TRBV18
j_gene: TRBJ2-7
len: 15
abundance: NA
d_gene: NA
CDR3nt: TGTGCCAGCTCACCAGTTAGCGATAGCTCCTACGAGCAGTACTTC
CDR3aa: CASSPVSDSSYEQYF

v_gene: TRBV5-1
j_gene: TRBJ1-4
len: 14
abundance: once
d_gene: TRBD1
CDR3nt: TGCGCCAGCAGCGACCGGGACAGGGGCGAAAAACTGTTTTTT
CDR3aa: CASSDRDRGEKLFF

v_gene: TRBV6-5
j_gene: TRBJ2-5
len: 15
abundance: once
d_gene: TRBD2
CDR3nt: TGTGCCAGCATTAGGCTAGCGGGGGGTGTGGAGACCCAGTACTTC
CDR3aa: CASIRLAGGVETQYF

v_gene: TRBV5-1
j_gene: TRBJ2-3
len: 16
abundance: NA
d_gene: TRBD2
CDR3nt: TGCGCCAGCAGCAGGGACGGTCTAGCGGGGACAGATACGCAGTATTTT
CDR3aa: CASSRDGLAGTDTQYF

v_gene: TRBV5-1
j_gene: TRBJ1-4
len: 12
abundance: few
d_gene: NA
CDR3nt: TGCGCCAGCAGCTCGAATAGAGGAAAACTGTTTTTT
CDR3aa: CASSSNRGKLFF

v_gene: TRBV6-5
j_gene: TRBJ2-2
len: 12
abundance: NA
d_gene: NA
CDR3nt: TGTGCCAGCAACGGGGTTACCGGGGAGCTGTTTTTT
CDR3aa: CASNGVTGELFF

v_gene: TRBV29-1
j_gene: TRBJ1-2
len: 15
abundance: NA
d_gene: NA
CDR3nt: TGCAGCGTTGATCGTTGGCAGGGCATCCGCTATGGCTACACCTTC
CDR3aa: CSVDRWQGIRYGYTF

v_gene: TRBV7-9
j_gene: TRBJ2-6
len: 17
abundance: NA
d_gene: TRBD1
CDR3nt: TGTGCCAGCAGCTGGATAGGGGGCATCGCTGGGGCCAACGTCCTGACTTTC
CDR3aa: CASSWIGGIAGANVLTF

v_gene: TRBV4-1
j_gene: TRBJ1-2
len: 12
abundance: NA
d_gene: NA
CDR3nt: TGCGCCAGCAGCCAAGCTACCTATGGCTACACCTTC
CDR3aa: CASSQATYGYTF

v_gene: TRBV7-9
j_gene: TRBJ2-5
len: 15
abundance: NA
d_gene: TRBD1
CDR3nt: TGTGCCAGCAGCTCTGCCGGGACAGGCCAAGAGACCCAGTACTTC
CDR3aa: CASSSAGTGQETQYF

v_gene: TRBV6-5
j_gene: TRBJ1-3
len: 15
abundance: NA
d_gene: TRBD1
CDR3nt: TGTGCCAGCTCAGACCAGGGGGTAACAGGAAACACCATATATTTT
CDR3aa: CASSDQGVTGNTIYF

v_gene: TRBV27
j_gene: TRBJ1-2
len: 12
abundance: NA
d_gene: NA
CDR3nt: TGTGCCAGCAGTTTAACAGGGCTTGGCTACACCTTC
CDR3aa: CASSLTGLGYTF

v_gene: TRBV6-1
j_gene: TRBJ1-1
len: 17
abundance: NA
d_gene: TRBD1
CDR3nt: TGTGCCAGCAGTGAAGCGCTCCGGAGGACAGGGAACACTGAAGCTTTCTTT
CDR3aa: CASSEALRRTGNTEAFF

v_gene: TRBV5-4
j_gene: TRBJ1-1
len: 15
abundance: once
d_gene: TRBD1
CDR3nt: TGTGCCAGCAGCTCACAACAGGGGAGGAACACTGAAGCTTTCTTT
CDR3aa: CASSSQQGRNTEAFF

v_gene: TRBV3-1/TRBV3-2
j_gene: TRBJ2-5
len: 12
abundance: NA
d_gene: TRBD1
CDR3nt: TGTGCCAGCGGACAGGTTGGCGAGACCCAGTACTTC
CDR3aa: CASGQVGETQYF

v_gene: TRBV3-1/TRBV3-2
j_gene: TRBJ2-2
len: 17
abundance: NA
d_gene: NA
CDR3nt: TGTGCCAGCAGCCAAACCGGGGGTCTCGCGAACACCGGGGAGCTGTTTTTT
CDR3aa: CASSQTGGLANTGELFF

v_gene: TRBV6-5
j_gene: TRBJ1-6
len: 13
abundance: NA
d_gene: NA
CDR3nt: TGTGCCAGCACACGTAGGGGCGGTTCACCCCTCCACTTT
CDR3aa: CASTRRGGSPLHF

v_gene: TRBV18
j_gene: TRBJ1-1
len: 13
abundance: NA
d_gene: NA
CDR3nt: TGTGCCAGCTCACCACCGTCAGGGACTGAAGCTTTCTTT
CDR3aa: CASSPPSGTEAFF

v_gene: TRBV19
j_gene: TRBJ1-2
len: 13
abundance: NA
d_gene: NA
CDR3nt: TGTGCCAGTAGTACAGGACAGAAGTATGGCTACACCTTC
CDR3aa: CASSTGQKYGYTF

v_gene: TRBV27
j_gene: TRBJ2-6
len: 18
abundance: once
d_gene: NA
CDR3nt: TGTGCCAGCAGTCCCCTGCAGGGACTCCCCTCTGGGGCCAACGTCCTGACTTTC
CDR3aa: CASSPLQGLPSGANVLTF

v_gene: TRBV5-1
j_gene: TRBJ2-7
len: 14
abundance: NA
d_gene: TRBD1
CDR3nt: TGCGCCAGCAGCTTTCAGACAGGGGGCAGCGAGCAGTACTTC
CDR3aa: CASSFQTGGSEQYF

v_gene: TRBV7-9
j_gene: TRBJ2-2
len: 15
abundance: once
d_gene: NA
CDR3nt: TGTGCCAGCAGCCAGGGACTCGGGAACACCGGGGAGCTGTTTTTT
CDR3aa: CASSQGLGNTGELFF

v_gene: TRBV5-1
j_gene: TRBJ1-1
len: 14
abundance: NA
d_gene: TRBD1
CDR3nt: TGCGCCAGCACCCCGACAGGGATGAACACTGAAGCTTTCTTT
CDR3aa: CASTPTGMNTEAFF

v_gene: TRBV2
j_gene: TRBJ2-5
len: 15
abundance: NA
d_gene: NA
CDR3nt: TGTGCCAGCAGTCCACGGGTCCGCGGCCAAGAGACCCAGTACTTC
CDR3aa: CASSPRVRGQETQYF

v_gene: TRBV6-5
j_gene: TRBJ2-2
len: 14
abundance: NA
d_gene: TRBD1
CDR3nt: TGTGCCAGCAGAAGACAGGGGAACACCGGGGAGCTGTTTTTT
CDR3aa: CASRRQGNTGELFF

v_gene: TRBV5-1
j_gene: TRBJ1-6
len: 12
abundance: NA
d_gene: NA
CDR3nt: TGCGCCAGCACCTATTCGAATTCACCCCTCCACTTT
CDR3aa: CASTYSNSPLHF

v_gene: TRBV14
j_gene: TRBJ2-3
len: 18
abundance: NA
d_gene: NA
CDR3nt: TGTGCCAGCAGCCAAGATCTTTCGCCGTCCTATAATACAGATACGCAGTATTTT
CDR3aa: CASSQDLSPSYNTDTQYF

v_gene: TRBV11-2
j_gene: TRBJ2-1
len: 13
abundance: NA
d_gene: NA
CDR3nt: TGTGCCAGCAGCGGGGGACATTACAATGAGCAGTTCTTC
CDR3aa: CASSGGHYNEQFF

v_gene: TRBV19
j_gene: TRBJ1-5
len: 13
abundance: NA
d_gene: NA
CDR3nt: TGTGCCAGTAGGGAACGGGGCAATCAGCCCCAGCATTTT
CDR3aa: CASRERGNQPQHF

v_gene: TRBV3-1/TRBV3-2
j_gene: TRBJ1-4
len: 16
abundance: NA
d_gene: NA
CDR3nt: TGTGCCAGCAGCCAAGACAGGGGAACAACTAATGAAAAACTGTTTTTT
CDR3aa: CASSQDRGTTNEKLFF

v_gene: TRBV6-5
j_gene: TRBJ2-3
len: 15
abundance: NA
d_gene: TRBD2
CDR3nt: TGTGCCAGCAGTTACGCGGGGGGAAGCACAGATACGCAGTATTTT
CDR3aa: CASSYAGGSTDTQYF

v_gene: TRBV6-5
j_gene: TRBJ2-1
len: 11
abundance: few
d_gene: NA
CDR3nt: TGTGCCAGCAGACTTTACAATGAGCAGTTCTTC
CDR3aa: CASRLYNEQFF

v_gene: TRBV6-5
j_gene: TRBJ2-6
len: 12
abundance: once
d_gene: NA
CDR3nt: TGTGCCAGCCGTTCTGGGGCCAACGTCCTGACTTTC
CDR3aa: CASRSGANVLTF

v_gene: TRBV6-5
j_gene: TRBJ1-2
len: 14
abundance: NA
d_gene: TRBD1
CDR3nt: TGTGCCAGCAGTTACGAGGGGACAGGGATGAGCTACACCTTC
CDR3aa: CASSYEGTGMSYTF

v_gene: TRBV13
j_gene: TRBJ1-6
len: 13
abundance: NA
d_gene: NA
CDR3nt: TGTGCCAGCAGCTTAACGGGGAATTCACCCCTCCACTTT
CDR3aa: CASSLTGNSPLHF

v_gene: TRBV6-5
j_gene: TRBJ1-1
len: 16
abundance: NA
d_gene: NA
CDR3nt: TGTGCCAGCAGTTACTCGAGGCAGATAATGAACACTGAAGCTTTCTTT
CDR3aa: CASSYSRQIMNTEAFF

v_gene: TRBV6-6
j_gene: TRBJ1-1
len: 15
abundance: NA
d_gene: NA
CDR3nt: TGTGCCAGCAGTTACGGGGGGGCAGGGAACACTGAAGCTTTCTTT
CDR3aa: CASSYGGAGNTEAFF

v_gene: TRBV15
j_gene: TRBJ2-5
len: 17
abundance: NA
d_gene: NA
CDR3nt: TGTGCCACCAGCAGAGACTCCCAAAGGTGGAGGGTGGAGACCCAGTACTTC
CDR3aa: CATSRDSQRWRVETQYF

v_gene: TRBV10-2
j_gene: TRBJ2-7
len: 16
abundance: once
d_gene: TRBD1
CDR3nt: TGCGCCAGCAGTCGCTCCGGGACAGGGGGGGACTACGAGCAGTACTTC
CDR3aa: CASSRSGTGGDYEQYF

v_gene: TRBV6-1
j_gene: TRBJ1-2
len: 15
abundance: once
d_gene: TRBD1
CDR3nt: TGTGCCAGCAGTGAACAGACAGGGGGCGGCTATGGCTACACCTTC
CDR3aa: CASSEQTGGGYGYTF

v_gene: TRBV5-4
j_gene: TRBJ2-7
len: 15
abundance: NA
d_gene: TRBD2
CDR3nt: TGTGCCAGCAGCCGGAGCGGGGGAGACTCCTACGAGCAGTACTTC
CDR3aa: CASSRSGGDSYEQYF

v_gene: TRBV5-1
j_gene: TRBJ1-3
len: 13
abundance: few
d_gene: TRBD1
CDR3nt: TGCGCCAGCAGACAGGGGCGAGGAAACACCATATATTTT
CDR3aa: CASRQGRGNTIYF

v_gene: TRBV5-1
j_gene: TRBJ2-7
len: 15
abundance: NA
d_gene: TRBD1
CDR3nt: TGCGCCAGCAGCCTCCGGGACAGGGGGAGCTACGAGCAGTACTTC
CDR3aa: CASSLRDRGSYEQYF

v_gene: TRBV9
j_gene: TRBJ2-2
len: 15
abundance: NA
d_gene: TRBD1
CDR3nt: TGTGCCAGCAGCTCGGGACAGGGGGCCGGCGGGGAGCTGTTTTTT
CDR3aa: CASSSGQGAGGELFF

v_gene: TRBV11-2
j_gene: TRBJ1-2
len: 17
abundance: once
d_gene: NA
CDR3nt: TGTGCCAGCAGCTTATCAGGAGGACGCCTGAAGGGGGATGGCTACACCTTC
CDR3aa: CASSLSGGRLKGDGYTF